The source of this T cell receptor (beta chain) is a study of OX40 agonist ivuxolimab in advanced cancers. About the research overall: The diagnoses of dose-escalation patients were hepatocellular carcinoma, melanoma, renal cell or head and neck cancer.

Germline V lookup: CDR1 MGHRA, CDR2 YSYEKL. The CDR3 totals 13 residues. Trimming cost V 4 bases and J 8 bases; bases outside gene matches: 5. About this clone itself: The antigen remains unidentified.

General study results and limits: There was clonal expansion of CD4+ and CD8+ blood T cells by week 6 at 0.1 to 3.0 mg/kg. The study found among the lowest clonal expansion in partial responders at 0.1-3.0 mg/kg.

The table came from immunoSEQ multiplex PCR; TCRdb's copy has only in-frame clones and leaves some out. The data show 55,000 to 70,000 clones, 87% seen once. This specimen consisted of CD4+ or CD8+ T cells sorted from blood, obtained in a trial of the OX40 agonist ivuxolimab. The origin of this receptor is an adult with an advanced solid tumor such as melanoma, head and neck, liver or kidney cancer. V usage is TRBV4-1 and J usage is TRBJ2-1, with 7 positions matching TRBD1. CDR3 region: CASSRQGGDEQFF. Written as DNA, the CDR3 is TGCGCCAGCAGCCGACAGGGTGGCGATGAGCAGTTCTTC.